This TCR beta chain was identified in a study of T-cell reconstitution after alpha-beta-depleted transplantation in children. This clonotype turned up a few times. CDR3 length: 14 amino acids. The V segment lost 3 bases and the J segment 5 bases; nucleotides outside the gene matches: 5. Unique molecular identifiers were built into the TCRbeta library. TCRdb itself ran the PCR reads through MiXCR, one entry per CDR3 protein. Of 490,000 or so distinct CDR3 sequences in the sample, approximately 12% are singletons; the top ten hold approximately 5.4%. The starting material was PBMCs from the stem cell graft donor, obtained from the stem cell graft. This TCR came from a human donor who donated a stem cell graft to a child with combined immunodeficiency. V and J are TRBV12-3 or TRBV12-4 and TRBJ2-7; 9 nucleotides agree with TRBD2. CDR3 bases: TGTGCCAGCAGTTTTGGGACTAGCCGCAACGAGCAGTACTTC. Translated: CASSFGTSRNEQYF.